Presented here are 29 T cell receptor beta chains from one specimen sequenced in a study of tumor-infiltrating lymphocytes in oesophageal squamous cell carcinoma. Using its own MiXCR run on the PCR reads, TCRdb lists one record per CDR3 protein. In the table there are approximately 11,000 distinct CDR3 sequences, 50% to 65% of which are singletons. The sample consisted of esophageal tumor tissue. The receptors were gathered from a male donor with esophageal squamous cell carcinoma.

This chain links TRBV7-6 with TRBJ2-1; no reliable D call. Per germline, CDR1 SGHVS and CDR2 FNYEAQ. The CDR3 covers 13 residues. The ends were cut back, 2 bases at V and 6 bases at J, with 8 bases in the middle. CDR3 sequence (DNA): TGTGCCAGCAGCTTATCTTCGTTCAATGAGCAGTTCTTC. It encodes CASSLSSFNEQFF. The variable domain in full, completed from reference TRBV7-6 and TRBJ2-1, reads GAGVSQSPRYKVTKRGQDVALRCDPISGHVSLYWYRQALGQGPEFLTYFNYEAQQDKSGLPNDRFSAERPEGSISTLTIQRTEQRDSAMYRCASSLSSFNEQFFGPGTRLTVL.

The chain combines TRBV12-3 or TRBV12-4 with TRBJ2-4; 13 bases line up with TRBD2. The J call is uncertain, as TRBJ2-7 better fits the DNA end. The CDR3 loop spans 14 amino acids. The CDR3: CASTRTSGGYEQYF. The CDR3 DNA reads TGTGCCAGCACCCGGACTAGCGGGGGCTACGAGCAGTACTTC.

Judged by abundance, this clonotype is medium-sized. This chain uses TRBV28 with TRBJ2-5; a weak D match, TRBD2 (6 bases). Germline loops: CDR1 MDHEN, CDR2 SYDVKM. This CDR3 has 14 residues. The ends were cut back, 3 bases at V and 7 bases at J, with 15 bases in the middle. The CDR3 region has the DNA TGTGCCAGCAGTTTCTTCCATCGAGCGGGGACCCAGTACTTC. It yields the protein CASSFFHRAGTQYF.

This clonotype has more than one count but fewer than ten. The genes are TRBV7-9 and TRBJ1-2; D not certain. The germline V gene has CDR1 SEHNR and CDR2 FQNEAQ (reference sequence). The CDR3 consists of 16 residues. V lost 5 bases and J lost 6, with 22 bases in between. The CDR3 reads CASSIIGVTPQDGYTF. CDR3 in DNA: TGTGCCAGCAGCATAATAGGTGTCACGCCACAAGATGGCTACACCTTC.

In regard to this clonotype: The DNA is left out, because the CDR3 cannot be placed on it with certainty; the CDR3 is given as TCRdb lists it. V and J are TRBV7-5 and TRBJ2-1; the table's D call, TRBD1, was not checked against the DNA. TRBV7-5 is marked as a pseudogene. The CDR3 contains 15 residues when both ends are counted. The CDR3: CISVPLRRDRGEQYF.

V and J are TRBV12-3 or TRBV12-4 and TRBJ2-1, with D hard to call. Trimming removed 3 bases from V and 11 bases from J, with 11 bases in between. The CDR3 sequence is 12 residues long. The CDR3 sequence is CASSFVGHQQFF. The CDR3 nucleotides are TGTGCCAGCAGTTTTGTAGGCCATCAGCAGTTCTTC.

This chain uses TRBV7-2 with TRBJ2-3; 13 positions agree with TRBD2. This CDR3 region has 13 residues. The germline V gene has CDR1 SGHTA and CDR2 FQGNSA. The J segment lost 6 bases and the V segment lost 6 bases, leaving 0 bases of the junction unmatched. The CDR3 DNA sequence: TGTGCCAGCAGACTAGCGGGAGGGGATACGCAGTATTTT. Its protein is CASRLAGGDTQYF.

The CDR3 bases are TGTGCCAGCAGTCGCAGCGAACTAGCGGGAGGGCACAATGAGCAGTTCTTC. Translation: CASSRSELAGGHNEQFF. This rearrangement joins TRBV7-9 to TRBJ2-1, with 13 nucleotides matching TRBD2. J was trimmed by 5 bases and V by 6 bases; bases with no gene match: 10. Per germline, CDR1 SEHNR and CDR2 FQNEAQ (reference sequence). The CDR3 length is 17 residues.

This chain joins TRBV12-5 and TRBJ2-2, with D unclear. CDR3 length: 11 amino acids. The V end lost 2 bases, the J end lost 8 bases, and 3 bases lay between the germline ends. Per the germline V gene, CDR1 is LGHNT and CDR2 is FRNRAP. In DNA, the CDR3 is TGTGCTAGTGGTTTGTCTGGGGAGCTGTTTTTT. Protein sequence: CASGLSGELFF.

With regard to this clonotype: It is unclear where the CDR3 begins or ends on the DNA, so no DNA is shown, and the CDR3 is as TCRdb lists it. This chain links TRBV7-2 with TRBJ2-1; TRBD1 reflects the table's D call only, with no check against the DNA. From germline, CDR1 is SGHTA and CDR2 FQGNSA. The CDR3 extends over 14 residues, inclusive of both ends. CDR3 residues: CATVEAGAPAVLRF.

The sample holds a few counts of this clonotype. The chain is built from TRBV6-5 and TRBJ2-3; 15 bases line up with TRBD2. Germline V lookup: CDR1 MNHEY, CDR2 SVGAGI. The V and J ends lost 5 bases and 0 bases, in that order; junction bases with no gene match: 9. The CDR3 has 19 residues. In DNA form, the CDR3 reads TGTGCCAGCAGTCCCCGGACTAGCGGGAGGGCCGATAGCACAGATACGCAGTATTTT. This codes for CASSPRTSGRADSTDTQYF.

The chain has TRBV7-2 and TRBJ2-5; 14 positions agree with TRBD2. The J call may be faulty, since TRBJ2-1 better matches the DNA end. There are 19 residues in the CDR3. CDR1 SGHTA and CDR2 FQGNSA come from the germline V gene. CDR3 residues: CASSRLAGGPLSSYNEQFF. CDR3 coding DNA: TGTGCCAGCAGCCGACTAGCGGGAGGGCCCCTAAGCTCCTACAATGAGCAGTTCTTC.

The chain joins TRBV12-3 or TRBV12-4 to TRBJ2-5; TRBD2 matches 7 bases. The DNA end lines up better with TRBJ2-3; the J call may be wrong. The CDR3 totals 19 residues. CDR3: CASSLGPGLSGGSTDTQYF. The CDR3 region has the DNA TGTGCCAGCAGTTTAGGCCCGGGACTATCGGGAGGTTCCACAGATACGCAGTATTTT.

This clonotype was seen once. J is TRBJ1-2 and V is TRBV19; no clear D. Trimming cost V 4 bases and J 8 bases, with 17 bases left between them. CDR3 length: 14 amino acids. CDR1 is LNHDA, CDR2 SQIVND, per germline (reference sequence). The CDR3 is CASSKDVGVGGYTF. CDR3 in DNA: TGTGCCAGTAGTAAAGACGTCGGGGTCGGAGGCTACACCTTC.

The CDR3 region is CASSPLIEVYETQYF. The CDR3 coding sequence is TGTGCCAGCAGTCCCCTAATTGAGGTCTACGAGACCCAGTACTTC. The gene calls are TRBV28 and TRBJ2-1, with D uncertain. Judging by the DNA end, TRBJ2-5 fits better; the J call may be wrong. This CDR3 comprises 15 residues. Germline assignment: CDR1 MDHEN and CDR2 SYDVKM.

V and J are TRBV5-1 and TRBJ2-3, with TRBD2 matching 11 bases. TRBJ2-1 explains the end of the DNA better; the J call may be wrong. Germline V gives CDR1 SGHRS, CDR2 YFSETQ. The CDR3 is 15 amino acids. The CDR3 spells CASSEGTSGHNEQFF. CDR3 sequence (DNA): TGCGCCAGCAGCGAAGGGACTAGCGGCCACAATGAGCAGTTCTTC.

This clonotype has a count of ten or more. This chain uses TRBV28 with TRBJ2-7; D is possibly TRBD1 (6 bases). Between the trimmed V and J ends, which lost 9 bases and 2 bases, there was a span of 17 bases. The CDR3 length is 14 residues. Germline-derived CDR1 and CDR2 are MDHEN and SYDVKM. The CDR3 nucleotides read TGTGCCAGTCTCCCCATAGACAGGCCCTACGAGCAGTACTTC. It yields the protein CASLPIDRPYEQYF.

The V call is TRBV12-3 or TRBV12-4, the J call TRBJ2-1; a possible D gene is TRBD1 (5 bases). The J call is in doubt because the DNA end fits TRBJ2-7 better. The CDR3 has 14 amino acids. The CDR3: CASSPRVRSYEQYF. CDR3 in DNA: TGTGCCAGCAGTCCCAGGGTAAGGTCCTACGAGCAGTACTTC.

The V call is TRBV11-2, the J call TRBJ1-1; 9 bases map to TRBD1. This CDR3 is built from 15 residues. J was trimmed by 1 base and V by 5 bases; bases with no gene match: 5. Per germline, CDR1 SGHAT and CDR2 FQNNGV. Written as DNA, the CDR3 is TGTGCCAGCAGCCTAATACAGGGGGCGAACACTGAAGCTTTCTTT. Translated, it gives CASSLIQGANTEAFF.

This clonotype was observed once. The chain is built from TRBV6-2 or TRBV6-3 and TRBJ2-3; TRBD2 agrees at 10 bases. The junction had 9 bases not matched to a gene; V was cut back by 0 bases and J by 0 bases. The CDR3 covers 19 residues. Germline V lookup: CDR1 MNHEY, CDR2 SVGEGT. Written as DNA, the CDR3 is TGTGCCAGCAGTTACTCGAGCCTAGCGGGGGCACATAGCACAGATACGCAGTATTTT. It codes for CASSYSSLAGAHSTDTQYF.

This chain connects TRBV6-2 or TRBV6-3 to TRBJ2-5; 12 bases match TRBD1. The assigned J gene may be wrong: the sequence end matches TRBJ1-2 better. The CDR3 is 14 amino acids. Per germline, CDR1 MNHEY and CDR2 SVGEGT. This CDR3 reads CASRGTGGFYGYTF. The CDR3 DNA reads TGTGCCAGCAGAGGGACAGGGGGCTTCTATGGCTACACCTTC.

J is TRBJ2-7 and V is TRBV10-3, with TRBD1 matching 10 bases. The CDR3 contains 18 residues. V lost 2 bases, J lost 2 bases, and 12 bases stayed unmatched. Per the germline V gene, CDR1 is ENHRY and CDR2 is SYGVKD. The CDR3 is CAISEPYLGGQGAYEQYF. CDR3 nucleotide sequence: TGTGCCATCAGTGAGCCTTACCTTGGAGGACAGGGGGCCTACGAGCAGTACTTC.

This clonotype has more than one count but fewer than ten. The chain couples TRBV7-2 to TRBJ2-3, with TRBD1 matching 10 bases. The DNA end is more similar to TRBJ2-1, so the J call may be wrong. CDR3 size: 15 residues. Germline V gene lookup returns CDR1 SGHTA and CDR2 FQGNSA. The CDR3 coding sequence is TGTGCCAGCAGCCCCCAGGGACAGGGGCACAATGAGCAGTTCTTC. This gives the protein CASSPQGQGHNEQFF.

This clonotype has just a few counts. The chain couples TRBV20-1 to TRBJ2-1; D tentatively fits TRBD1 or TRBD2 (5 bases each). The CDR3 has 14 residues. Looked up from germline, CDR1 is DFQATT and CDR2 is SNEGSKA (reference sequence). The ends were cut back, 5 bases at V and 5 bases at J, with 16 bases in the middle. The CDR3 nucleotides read TGCAGTGCTGGTACCGGGACCATAAACAATGAGCAGTTCTTC. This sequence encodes CSAGTGTINNEQFF.

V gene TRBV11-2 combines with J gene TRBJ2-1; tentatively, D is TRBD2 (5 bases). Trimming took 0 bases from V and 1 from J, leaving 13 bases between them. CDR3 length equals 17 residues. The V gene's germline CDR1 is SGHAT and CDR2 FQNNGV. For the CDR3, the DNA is TGTGCCAGCAGCTTAGATCGCGGACTCCTTTCCTACAATGAGCAGTTCTTC. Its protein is CASSLDRGLLSYNEQFF.

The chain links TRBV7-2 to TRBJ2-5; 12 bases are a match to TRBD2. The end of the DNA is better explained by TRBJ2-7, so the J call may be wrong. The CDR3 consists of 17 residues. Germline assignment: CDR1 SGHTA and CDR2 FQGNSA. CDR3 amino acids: CASSLAGTSGFQYEQYF. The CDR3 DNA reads TGTGCCAGCAGCTTAGCTGGGACTAGCGGGTTTCAGTACGAGCAGTACTTC.

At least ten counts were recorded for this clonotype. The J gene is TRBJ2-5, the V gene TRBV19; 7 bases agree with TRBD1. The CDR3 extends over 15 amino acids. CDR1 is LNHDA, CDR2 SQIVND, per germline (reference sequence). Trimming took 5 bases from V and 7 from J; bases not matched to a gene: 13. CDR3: CASSESPGQPGTQYF. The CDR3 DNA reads TGTGCCAGTAGTGAATCACCGGGACAGCCCGGGACCCAGTACTTC. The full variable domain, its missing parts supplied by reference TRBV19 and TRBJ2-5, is DGGITQSPKYLFRKEGQNVTLSCEQNLNHDAMYWYRQDPGQGLRLIYYSQIVNDFQKGDIAEGYSVSREKKESFPLTVTSAQKNPTAFYLCASSESPGQPGTQYFGPGTRLLVL.

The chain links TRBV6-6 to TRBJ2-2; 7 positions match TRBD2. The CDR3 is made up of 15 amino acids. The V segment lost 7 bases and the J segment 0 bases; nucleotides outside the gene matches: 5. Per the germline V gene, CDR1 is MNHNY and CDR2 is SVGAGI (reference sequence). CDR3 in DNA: TGTGCCAGCACCGGTGGGGGGGCGAACACCGGGGAGCTGTTTTTT. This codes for CASTGGGANTGELFF.

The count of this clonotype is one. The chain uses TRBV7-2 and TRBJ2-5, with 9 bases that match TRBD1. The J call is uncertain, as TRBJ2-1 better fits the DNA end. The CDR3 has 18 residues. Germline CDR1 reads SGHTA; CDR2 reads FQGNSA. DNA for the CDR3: TGTGCCAGCAGCCCCGTCCCGGGACAGGGTTGGGCATACAATGAGCAGTTCTTC. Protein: CASSPVPGQGWAYNEQFF.